This passage covers 15 T cell receptor beta chains from one sample sequenced in a study of blood T cell repertoires in COVID-19. Sequenced by immunoSEQ multiplex PCR; TCRdb stores in-frame clones only, minus some. The sample lists some 97,000 clones, 90% to 95% occurring once. The specimen was peripheral blood. Every receptor here comes from a man aged 45-60 years with active COVID-19.

This rearrangement joins TRBV5-1 to TRBJ2-1; TRBD1 matches 8 bases. This CDR3 contains 16 residues. The V gene end was trimmed by 2 bases and the J gene end by 0 bases; junction bases not matched to a gene: 4. CDR1 and CDR2 (germline): SGHRS, YFSETQ. For the CDR3, the DNA is TGCGCCAGCAGCTTCTACGGGACAGGCTCCTACAATGAGCAGTTCTTC. Translation: CASSFYGTGSYNEQFF.

This clone was counted once. The chain has TRBV6-5 and TRBJ2-5; TRBD2 agrees at 7 bases. CDR3 size: 15 residues. V trimming: 6 bases; J trimming: 4 bases; junction bases outside the gene matches: 11. Germline values: CDR1 MNHEY, CDR2 SVGAGI. The CDR3 nucleotides are TGTGCCAGCAGCGCCAGTGGGAGGGTTAGAGAGACCCAGTACTTC. The encoded protein is CASSASGRVRETQYF.

The V and J genes are TRBV25-1 and TRBJ1-6; TRBD1 is a possible D gene (5 bases). The V end was cut by 5 bases, the J end by 7 bases, with 15 bases between. Germline V CDR1 and CDR2: MGHDK, SYGVNS. This CDR3 is built from 15 residues. CDR3 in DNA: TGTGCCAGCAGTCGAGCAGGGCTCGGAAATTCACCCCTCCACTTT. Translating gives CASSRAGLGNSPLHF. The full variable domain, rest sourced from reference TRBV25-1 and TRBJ1-6, is EADIYQTPRYLVIGTGKKITLECSQTMGHDKMYWYQQDPGMELHLIHYSYGVNSTEKGDLSSESTVSRIRTEHFPLTLESARPSHTSQYLCASSRAGLGNSPLHFGNGTRLTVT.

This chain uses TRBV6-5 with TRBJ2-7, with 8 bases that match TRBD1. Germline CDR1 reads MNHEY; CDR2 reads SVGAGI. V lost 8 bases to trimming and J lost 1 base; unmatched junction nucleotides: 10. The CDR3 extends over 15 amino acids. The CDR3 sequence is CASLDYGTGSYEQYF. The CDR3 nucleotides read TGTGCCAGCTTAGACTACGGGACAGGTTCCTACGAGCAGTACTTC.

This chain connects TRBV5-1 to TRBJ2-3, with 10 bases fitting TRBD1. With 2 bases clipped from V and 4 bases from J, the junction kept 1 base outside the gene matches. Germline V lookup: CDR1 SGHRS, CDR2 YFSETQ. The CDR3 length is 14 residues. The CDR3 region is CASSFGQGADTQYF. CDR3 DNA: TGCGCCAGCAGCTTCGGACAGGGGGCAGATACGCAGTATTTT.

This clone was seen just once. The chain links TRBV18 to TRBJ2-1; TRBD2 aligns across 13 bases. J was trimmed by 6 bases and V by 0 bases; bases with no gene match: 2. The CDR3 covers 16 residues. Germline V lookup: CDR1 KGHSH, CDR2 LQKENI. CDR3 DNA sequence: TGTGCCAGCTCACCACCGGGACTAGCGGGATCCAATGAGCAGTTCTTC. This sequence encodes CASSPPGLAGSNEQFF.

This chain links TRBV11-2 with TRBJ2-1; D is possibly TRBD1 (6 bases). CDR1 and CDR2 (germline): SGHAT, FQNNGV. Between the trimmed V and J ends, which lost 1 base and 6 bases, there was a span of 10 bases. The CDR3 is 14 amino acids. The CDR3 sequence is CASSLGSRGNEQFF. As DNA, the CDR3 is TGTGCCAGCAGCTTAGGGAGCAGGGGCAATGAGCAGTTCTTC.

This chain joins TRBV3-1 (or the pseudogene TRBV3-2) and TRBJ1-1; D may be TRBD1 (5 bases). CDR1 and CDR2 (germline): LGHDT, YNNKEL (reference sequence). The CDR3 has 15 amino acids. V was shortened by 0 bases and J by 7 bases, with 15 bases between the two germline ends. The CDR3 DNA reads TGTGCCAGCAGCCAAGAAAGGCAGGGAAGGGGTGAAGCTTTCTTT. It is translated as CASSQERQGRGEAFF.

The J gene is TRBJ1-1, the V gene TRBV7-3; the match to TRBD1 covers 7 bases. The CDR3 extends over 15 amino acids. Germline V lookup: CDR1 SGHTA, CDR2 FQGTGA. V shed 5 bases, J shed 4 bases, and the junction held 10 bases outside the gene matches. The CDR3 reads CASSGSTGRSTEAFF. In nucleotides, the CDR3 is TGTGCCAGCAGCGGATCGACAGGGAGAAGCACTGAAGCTTTCTTT.

The gene calls are TRBV11-2 and TRBJ1-3; 7 nucleotides line up with TRBD1. Trimming took 4 bases from V and 7 from J; bases not matched to a gene: 7. This CDR3 has 14 amino acids. The germline gives CDR1 SGHAT, CDR2 FQNNGV. This CDR3 reads CASSSTTGLNTIYF. CDR3 DNA sequence: TGTGCCAGCAGCTCAACGACAGGGTTGAACACCATATATTTT. Drawing the rest from reference TRBV11-2 and TRBJ1-3, the complete variable domain is EAGVAQSPRYKIIEKRQSVAFWCNPISGHATLYWYQQILGQGPKLLIQFQNNGVVDDSQLPKDRFSAERLKGVDSTLKIQPAKLEDSAVYLCASSSTTGLNTIYFGEGSWLTVV.

The J gene is TRBJ2-1, the V gene TRBV11-3, with 10 bases that match TRBD1. This CDR3 contains 15 residues. Germline CDR1 SGHNT, CDR2 YENEEA. V shed 2 bases, J shed 6 bases, and the junction held 4 bases outside the gene matches. In nucleotides, the CDR3 is TGTGCCAGCAGCTTAAGGGACAGGGGATCCAATGAGCAGTTCTTC. Encoded protein: CASSLRDRGSNEQFF.

The chain combines TRBV19 with TRBJ2-6; D unclear. This CDR3 comprises 19 residues. V dropped 6 bases and J dropped 0 bases, with 21 bases sitting between them. Germline V gene lookup returns CDR1 LNHDA and CDR2 SQIVND (reference sequence). The CDR3 coding sequence is TGTGCCAGTAGCCCCCACCGGGTCTTCACTTCCTCTGGGGCCAACGTCCTGACTTTC. Amino acid sequence: CASSPHRVFTSSGANVLTF. Based on the CDR3 plus reference TRBV19 and TRBJ2-6, the full variable domain is DGGITQSPKYLFRKEGQNVTLSCEQNLNHDAMYWYRQDPGQGLRLIYYSQIVNDFQKGDIAEGYSVSREKKESFPLTVTSAQKNPTAFYLCASSPHRVFTSSGANVLTFGAGSRLTVL.

J is TRBJ2-2 and V is TRBV7-8; TRBD1 matches 9 bases. Germline CDR1 SGHVS, CDR2 FQNEAQ. This CDR3 spans 15 amino acids. Unmatched junction bases numbered 4, after V lost 5 bases and J lost 3 bases. The CDR3 protein is CASSQTGGYTGELFF. The CDR3 nucleotides read TGTGCCAGCAGCCAGACAGGGGGGTACACCGGGGAGCTGTTTTTT. The entire variable domain, with the rest obtained from reference TRBV7-8 and TRBJ2-2, is as follows: GAGVSQSPRYKVAKRGQDVALRCDPISGHVSLFWYQQALGQGPEFLTYFQNEAQLDKSGLPSDRFFAERPEGSVSTLKIQRTQQEDSAVYLCASSQTGGYTGELFFGEGSRLTVL.

V usage is TRBV7-8 and J usage is TRBJ2-1, with 8 bases lining up with TRBD2. V shed 7 bases, J shed 2 bases, and the junction held 13 bases outside the gene matches. This CDR3 contains 17 residues. Germline-derived CDR1 and CDR2 are SGHVS and FQNEAQ. CDR3 region: CASTFGLGREPYNEQFF. CDR3 DNA: TGTGCCAGCACCTTTGGACTCGGGAGGGAACCCTACAATGAGCAGTTCTTC.

This chain connects TRBV5-4 to TRBJ2-2; D gene ambiguous. This CDR3 is 15 amino acids long. The germline V gene has CDR1 SGHNT and CDR2 YYREEE (reference sequence). V was shortened by 5 bases and J by 4 bases, with 15 bases between the two germline ends. The CDR3 DNA is TGTGCCAGCAGTCCGCCCGGGTCTACCACCGGGGAGCTGTTTTTT. This sequence encodes CASSPPGSTTGELFF.